The 21 T cell receptor gamma chains given below trace back to one sample, sequenced in a study of intestinal T cells in coeliac disease (dated by TCRdb to the early 2020s). For each case, genomic DNA was isolated from ten 5-um FFPE scrolls with the QIAamp DNA FFPE tissue kit. Library generation was performed with multiplex PCR. Sequenced using an Ion Torrent PGM. TRG repertoires were amplified from about 0.2 ug of biopsy DNA using the LymphoTrack kit, whose primers carry Illumina adapters. Clonotypes were called again by TCRdb from the public reads via CATT, and duplicate nucleotide sequences were then merged into one entry. The sample records approximately 1,500 gamma-chain clones, 56% of which are singletons. About 5.7% of the sample is in the top ten clones. Sequenced sample: a duodenal biopsy. The receptors were sampled from a human donor with celiac disease.

This chain links TRGV8 with TRGJ1 or TRGJ2. CDR3 length: 13 residues. CDR1 and CDR2 from the germline V gene are VENAVY and YDSYNSRV. Trimming at V came to 4 bases and at J to 3 bases, leaving 6 bases not matched to a gene. CDR3: CATWEGSYYKKLF. In DNA form, the CDR3 reads TGTGCCACCTGGGAGGGGTCTTATTATAAGAAACTCTTT.

The chain links TRGV10 to TRGJ1 or TRGJ2. TRGV10 is placed among ORFs of uncertain function. V trimming: 8 bases; J trimming: 7 bases; junction bases outside the gene matches: 21. The CDR3 is 16 amino acids. This CDR3 is CAAWDYIRRGGYKKLF. In nucleotides, the CDR3 is TGTGCTGCGTGGGATTATATAAGACGGGGAGGGTATAAGAAACTCTTT.

The J gene is TRGJP2, the V gene TRGV2. With V trimmed by 0 bases and J by 4 bases, 5 bases remained unmatched. Germline V gene data show CDR1 as EGSNGY and CDR2 as YDSYNSKV. The CDR3 is made up of 15 amino acids. The CDR3 sequence: CATWDGEPSDWIKTF. In DNA form, the CDR3 reads TGTGCCACCTGGGACGGGGAACCTAGTGATTGGATCAAGACGTTT.

This clone qualifies as large (0.1 to 1%). The rearrangement joins TRGV3 to TRGJ1 or TRGJ2. Germline V CDR1 and CDR2: VTNTFY, YDVSTARD (reference sequence). The CDR3 length is 13 residues. V shed 1 base and J 6 bases; nucleotides not matched to a gene: 6. The CDR3 DNA is TGTGCCACCTGGGACAGATTTGGTTATAAGAAACTCTTT. Its protein product is CATWDRFGYKKLF.

V usage is TRGV2 and J usage is TRGJ1 or TRGJ2. CDR1 is EGSNGY, CDR2 YDSYNSKV, per germline. There are 14 residues in the CDR3. Trimming at V came to 0 bases and at J to 16 bases, leaving 18 bases not matched to a gene. The CDR3 nucleotides are TGTGCCACCTGGGACGGGCGTTCGAGGAAGGGAAATCTCTTT. Its protein product is CATWDGRSRKGNLF.

Turning to this clone: A much more abundant neighbour one base away suggests this may be a read error. This specimen includes other DNA sequences encoding the same CDR3. In nucleotides, the CDR3 is TGCGCCACCTGGGACTCCGGGGGGGATTGGATCAAGACGTTT. As protein: CATWDSGGDWIKTF. The chain is built from TRGV2 and TRGJP2. Germline assignment: CDR1 EGSNGY and CDR2 YDSYNSKV. The CDR3 has 14 residues.

This clone occurred a few times. J is TRGJ1 or TRGJ2 and V is TRGV10. TRGV10 is filed as an ORF, its function uncertain. The trim removed 8 bases at V and 3 bases at J, leaving 8 bases unmatched. The CDR3 extends over 13 amino acids. The CDR3 bases are TGTGCTGCGTGGGATTGCATTTATTATAAGAAACTCTTT. It encodes CAAWDCIYYKKLF.

This rearrangement joins TRGV2 to TRGJP2. The germline CDR1 and CDR2 sequences are EGSNGY and YDSYNSKV. The CDR3 sequence is 13 residues long. The trim removed 9 bases at V and 12 bases at J, leaving 16 bases unmatched. This CDR3 reads CATQGAVIGIKTF. In DNA form, the CDR3 reads TGTGCCACCCAGGGGGCAGTGATTGGGATCAAGACGTTT.

This clone was seen a few times. The chain carries TRGV2 and TRGJ1 or TRGJ2. Trimming at V came to 0 bases and at J to 3 bases, leaving 5 bases not matched to a gene. The CDR3 has 14 amino acids. The germline V gene encodes CDR1 EGSNGY and CDR2 YDSYNSKV. The CDR3 sequence: CATWDGRGYYKKLF. The CDR3 DNA sequence: TGTGCCACCTGGGACGGGCGGGGTTATTATAAGAAACTCTTT.

As to this clone: Just one base apart from a much larger clone, this may be a read error. The chain employs TRGV9 and TRGJ1 or TRGJ2. Trimming took 4 bases from V and 6 from J; bases not matched to a gene: 15. The CDR3 totals 15 residues. Per the germline V gene, CDR1 is GITISATS and CDR2 is ISYDGTV (reference sequence). The CDR3 protein is CALWDLPHCRYKKLF. The CDR3 DNA reads TGTGCCTTGTGGGACCTCCCCCATTGTCGTTATAAGAAACTCTTT.

This clone occurred a few times. Other DNA sequences from this sample encode an identical CDR3 as well. The chain is built from TRGV8 and TRGJ1 or TRGJ2. The junction had 2 bases not matched to a gene; V was cut back by 1 base and J by 2 bases. This CDR3 is built from 13 residues. The germline V gene has CDR1 VENAVY and CDR2 YDSYNSRV. CDR3: CATWDSYYYKKLF. The CDR3 DNA is TGTGCCACCTGGGATAGCTATTATTATAAGAAACTCTTT.

Remarks on this clone: This same CDR3 is encoded by further DNA sequences in the sample. The chain links TRGV4 to TRGJ1 or TRGJ2. Germline CDR1 reads EGSTGY; CDR2 reads YDSYTSSV. Trimming at V came to 0 bases and at J to 2 bases, leaving 4 bases not matched to a gene. The CDR3 is made up of 14 amino acids. As DNA, the CDR3 is TGTGCCACCTGGGATGGGCGGGATTATTATAAGAAACTCTTT. As protein: CATWDGRDYYKKLF.

The rearrangement uses TRGV9 and TRGJ1 or TRGJ2. CDR1 is GITISATS and CDR2 is ISYDGTV in the germline V gene (reference sequence). CDR3 length: 12 amino acids. This chain's CDR3 is CACRVRPYKKLF. The CDR3 DNA reads TGTGCTTGTCGAGTACGCCCCTATAAGAAACTCTTT.

The chain recombines TRGV2 with TRGJ1 or TRGJ2. V dropped 1 base and J dropped 2; count of bases not matched to a gene: 5. The CDR3 has 14 residues. Looked up from germline, CDR1 is EGSNGY and CDR2 is YDSYNSKV. CDR3 nucleotide sequence: TGTGCCACCTGGGACGGATGGTATTATTATAAGAAACTCTTT. It translates to CATWDGWYYYKKLF.

This clone was picked up a small number of times. The DNA is left out, because the CDR3 cannot be placed on it with certainty; the CDR3 is given as TCRdb lists it. The J gene is TRGJ1 or TRGJ2, the V gene TRGV11. TRGV11 is classed as an ORF, of uncertain function. Counting both end residues, the CDR3 totals 15 amino acids. The CDR3 region is CTTVPAELGSRGKLF.

V usage is TRGV2 and J usage is TRGJP2. The V and J ends lost 0 bases and 0 bases, in that order; junction bases with no gene match: 13. The CDR3 loop spans 19 amino acids. In germline, CDR1 is EGSNGY, CDR2 YDSYNSKV. CDR3 amino acids: CATWDGQDPGYSSDWIKTF. The CDR3 DNA reads TGTGCCACCTGGGACGGGCAAGACCCCGGATATAGTAGTGATTGGATCAAGACGTTT.

Details on this clone: A much larger clonotype is one base distant, so this may be a read error. The chain is built from TRGV10 and TRGJP1. TRGV10 is an open reading frame, and its role is uncertain. This CDR3 has 14 residues. Here the CDR3 DNA reads TGTGCTGTGTGGGATTATACTACTGGTTGGTTCAAGATATTT. It translates to CAVWDYTTGWFKIF.

By its share, this clone is large. This chain joins TRGV11 and TRGJ1 or TRGJ2. TRGV11 carries the ORF label, with uncertain function. This CDR3 is 14 amino acids long. Trimming took 4 bases from V and 1 from J; bases not matched to a gene: 4. The CDR3 region has the DNA TGTGCCTGCTGGATTAGCGCAAATTATTATAAGAAACTCTTT. Encoded protein: CACWISANYYKKLF.

The chain employs TRGV3 and TRGJ1 or TRGJ2. V shed 0 bases and J 5 bases; nucleotides not matched to a gene: 10. This CDR3 is 15 amino acids long. Germline V gene lookup returns CDR1 VTNTFY and CDR2 YDVSTARD (reference sequence). CDR3 in DNA: TGTGCCACCTGGGACAGGGAGGGATGGGATTATAAGAAACTCTTT. It translates to CATWDREGWDYKKLF.

In regard to this clone: An end of the junction does not agree with germline; a read error may underlie this. The J gene is TRGJ1 or TRGJ2, the V gene TRGV9. Per germline, CDR1 GITISATS and CDR2 ISYDGTV (reference sequence). The CDR3 runs 14 residues. The CDR3 reads CALWEVRFIIRKVF. As DNA, the CDR3 is TGTGCCTTGTGGGAGGTGCGATTTATTATAAGAAAGGTGTTC.

As to this clone: The junction differs from germline at one of its ends, possibly a read error. The chain joins TRGV2 to TRGJ1 or TRGJ2. CDR1 is EGSNGY and CDR2 is YDSYNSKV in the germline V gene. CDR3 length: 11 residues. The CDR3 DNA is TGTGCCGCCTGGGACAATGGGAAGAAACTCTTT. Its translation: CAAWDNGKKLF.